This is a list of T cell receptor beta chains from one sample in a study of blood T cell repertoires in COVID-19. Profiled with immunoSEQ multiplex PCR; TCRdb holds only in-frame clones, not every one. The sample includes about 270,000 clones, more than 75% of them seen just once. Sequencing input: peripheral blood. The receptors were sampled from a man in his forties with active or convalescent COVID-19. The CDR3 runs from the conserved cysteine through the conserved F or W. The order of the fields is J gene, clone size, D gene, CDR3 length, V gene, CDR3 DNA, CDR3 protein. The D gene is left open where the match is weak. The listing skips clone size in some rows; elsewhere it reads once, few, many or a size class.

TRBJ2-1 - - 13 TRBV9 TGTGCCAGCAGCGTTAGCGCGTACAATGAGCAGTTCTTC CASSVSAYNEQFF
TRBJ2-7 - - 12 TRBV29-1 TGCTGTTCGAACGAGCATTCCTACGAGCAGTACTTC CCSNEHSYEQYF
TRBJ2-1 once - 12 TRBV2 TGTGCCAGCGACAACCTAAACAATGAGCAGTTCTTC CASDNLNNEQFF
TRBJ1-2 - - 13 TRBV2 TGTGCCAGCAGTGAAGAGCAGGCGTATGGCTACACCTTC CASSEEQAYGYTF
TRBJ1-4 - - 14 TRBV28 TGTGCCAGCAGTTTGGGCAGGTTTAATGAAAAACTGTTTTTT CASSLGRFNEKLFF
TRBJ2-1 - - 12 TRBV12-5 TGTGCTAGTGGGTCTAGGAGGGATGAGCAGTTCTTC CASGSRRDEQFF
TRBJ2-7 - TRBD2 16 TRBV13 TGTGCCAGCAGCATGACTAGCGGGCCTTTGCCTTACGAGCAGTACTTC CASSMTSGPLPYEQYF
TRBJ1-6 - - 16 TRBV19 TGTGCCAGTAGTATTGGAGGACCGACGATCAATTCACCCCTCCACTTT CASSIGGPTINSPLHF
TRBJ2-1 once - 14 TRBV30 TGTGCCTGGAGTACGGGCGGGAATATCAATGAGCAGTTCTTC CAWSTGGNINEQFF
TRBJ1-3 - - 16 TRBV25-1 TGTGCCAGCAGTGAATTCTCCGGGACACCTGGAAACACCATATATTTT CASSEFSGTPGNTIYF
TRBJ2-3 - TRBD2 15 TRBV30 TGTGCCTGGAGCACGGGGGGGGCGACCGCAGATACGCAGTATTTT CAWSTGGATADTQYF
TRBJ1-4 - - 14 TRBV18 TGTGCCAGCTCCGGAGCTACTGGAGATGAAAAACTGTTTTTT CASSGATGDEKLFF
TRBJ2-2 - TRBD1 17 TRBV27 TGTGCCAGCAGTTTGGTGAGGGGGCGCATCGGCACCGGGGAGCTGTTTTTT CASSLVRGRIGTGELFF
TRBJ2-2 - TRBD2 16 TRBV9 TGTGCCAGCAGCCCTAGCGGGAGAGTTGTTGCCGGGGAGCTGTTTTTT CASSPSGRVVAGELFF
TRBJ2-2 many - 16 TRBV6-1 TGTGCCAGCAGTGAAGTGCGACAGATGAACACCGGGGAGCTGTTTTTT CASSEVRQMNTGELFF
TRBJ2-4 - - 11 TRBV29-1 TGCAGCGTTGAATTGGCCCAGATAAAGTACTTC CSVELAQIKYF
TRBJ2-2 - TRBD1 16 TRBV24-1 TGTGCCACCAGTGATGCTGCCGGGACAGGCGCCGGGGAGCTGTTTTTT CATSDAAGTGAGELFF
TRBJ2-7 - TRBD1 13 TRBV6-2/TRBV6-3 TGTGCCAGCAGTTACGGGACAGTTGGTGAGCAGTACTTC CASSYGTVGEQYF
TRBJ1-2 - - 16 TRBV6-5 TGTGCCAGCAGTTACCCCGGGGGTACCCTAGACTATGGCTACACCTTC CASSYPGGTLDYGYTF
TRBJ1-2 - - 12 TRBV9 TGTGCCAGCAGCCTCGGGGGGAGCGGCTACACCTTC CASSLGGSGYTF
TRBJ1-5 - - 14 TRBV19 TGTGCCAGTAGTAGAGGTGGTGGCAATCAGCCCCAGCATTTT CASSRGGGNQPQHF
TRBJ1-1 - - 12 TRBV28 TGTGCCAGCAGTTTAGAGGGCACTGAAGCTTTCTTT CASSLEGTEAFF
TRBJ1-1 - - 14 TRBV2 TGTGCCAGCTACCGACTTCAGGGGAGTGGTGAAGCTTTCTTT CASYRLQGSGEAFF
TRBJ2-1 - TRBD2 16 TRBV11-3 TGTGCCAGCAGCCCAGTGGTAGTTAGCGGGAGATATGAGCAGTTCTTC CASSPVVVSGRYEQFF
TRBJ1-5 - TRBD1 15 TRBV24-1 TGTGCCACCAGTGATTCGGGACAGCCTAATCAGCCCCAGCATTTT CATSDSGQPNQPQHF
TRBJ1-5 - TRBD1 15 TRBV29-1 TGCAGCGTTGAAGTCGGGCAGGGGGGCGGAAGGGCCCAGCATTTT CSVEVGQGGGRAQHF
TRBJ1-1 - TRBD1 15 TRBV7-2 TGTGCCAGCAGCCGGGGACAGATCTTTCTCACTGAAGCTTTCTTT CASSRGQIFLTEAFF
TRBJ1-5 - - 14 TRBV9 TGTGCCAGCAGCGGACGTGGCGGTAATCAGCCCCAGCATTTT CASSGRGGNQPQHF
TRBJ1-3 - - 15 TRBV7-9 TGTGCCAGCAGCTTAGGGAGAAGCTCTGGAAACACCATATATTTT CASSLGRSSGNTIYF
TRBJ1-5 - TRBD1 14 TRBV28 TGTGCCAGCAGTCCGCGTACAGGGGATCAGCCCCAGCATTTT CASSPRTGDQPQHF
TRBJ1-1 - - 14 TRBV5-1 TGCGCCAGCAGCAACTTTGCTTCGGACACTGAAGCTTTCTTT CASSNFASDTEAFF
TRBJ2-1 - TRBD2 14 TRBV3-1/TRBV3-2 TGTGCCAGCAGCGCAGTTTGGGAGGGAGGGGTATTGTTCTTC CASSAVWEGGVLFF
TRBJ1-2 - TRBD1 17 TRBV16 TGTGCCAGCAGCCAATATTCAGGGGGCGCGTCGAACTATGGCTACACCTTC CASSQYSGGASNYGYTF
TRBJ2-2 - TRBD2 16 TRBV19 TGTGCCAGTAGTATTCCTCGCGGGAGTGGGGTCGGGGAGCTGTTTTTT CASSIPRGSGVGELFF
TRBJ1-1 - TRBD1 15 TRBV7-2 TGTGCCAGCAGCCCGCAGACAGGGATAAACACTGAAGCTTTCTTT CASSPQTGINTEAFF
TRBJ2-7 - - 13 TRBV5-1 TGCGCCAGCAGCGTGACTCGTTCCTACGAGCAGTACTTC CASSVTRSYEQYF
TRBJ2-2 - TRBD1 14 TRBV19 TGTGCCAGTAGTTGGGACAGTAGAACCGGGGAGCTGTTTTTT CASSWDSRTGELFF
TRBJ2-1 few - 14 TRBV11-2 TGTGCCAGCAGCCCCGGGAGCTCCTACAATGAGCAGTTCTTC CASSPGSSYNEQFF
TRBJ2-5 - TRBD2 16 TRBV9 TGTGCCAGCAGCTCTCGGACTAGCGGGGGGCAAGAGACCCAGTACTTC CASSSRTSGGQETQYF
TRBJ2-7 once TRBD1 12 TRBV2 TGTGCCAGCAGTGAAGGAAGGACAGGCCAGTACTTC CASSEGRTGQYF
TRBJ2-3 - - 16 TRBV2 TGTGCCAGCAGCGATTATAGCGGATCTAGCACAGATACGCAGTATTTT CASSDYSGSSTDTQYF
TRBJ1-2 once TRBD1 15 TRBV7-3 TGTGCCAGCAGCCCGGGCGCGGACAGGGTGACTGGCTACACCTTC CASSPGADRVTGYTF
TRBJ1-5 - - 14 TRBV2 TGTGCCAGCAGAGGGACAACCGGCAATCAGCCCCAGCATTTT CASRGTTGNQPQHF
TRBJ1-3 once - 14 TRBV27 TGTGCCAGCAGTTGGACAGCCTCTGGAAACACCATATATTTT CASSWTASGNTIYF
TRBJ1-5 few - 13 TRBV12-3/TRBV12-4 TGTGCCAGCAGTTACAGGGCTAATCAGCCCCAGCATTTT CASSYRANQPQHF
TRBJ1-1 - - 13 TRBV6-5 TGTGCCAGCAGTTACGGGGGGGCGCCTGAAGCTTTCTTT CASSYGGAPEAFF
TRBJ1-1 once - 15 TRBV5-5 TGTGCCAGCAGCTTGTTTCCAACAGGGAACACTGAAGCTTTCTTT CASSLFPTGNTEAFF
TRBJ1-2 - - 12 TRBV28 TGTGCCACCGGGCGGGGGCACTATGGCTACACCTTC CATGRGHYGYTF